The present T cell receptor beta chain was sequenced within a study of patients and donors after allogeneic stem cell transplantation. This clonotype was found many times. V shed 5 bases and J shed 6 bases, with 7 bases lying between them. This CDR3 has 11 amino acids. The germline V gene encodes CDR1 SGHAT and CDR2 FQDESV (reference sequence). TCRdb recomputed calls from the RT-PCR reads with MiXCR, one row per CDR3 protein. The sample holds 390,000 or so distinct CDR3 sequences; around 15% are singletons and the top ten take less than 9.5%. The source of this sequence is a human donor who was either an allogeneic HSCT recipient or a stem cell or donor lymphocyte infusion donor (not recorded which). It is not recorded whose cells these are; they may come from a transplant donor. The specimen sequenced was blood, either unsorted or a sorted T cell fraction (not recorded which). The chain links TRBV11-1 to TRBJ2-5; no firm D call. In DNA form, the CDR3 reads TGTGCCAGCAGCCAAGTCAAGACCCAGTACTTC. Protein: CASSQVKTQYF. Drawing the rest from reference TRBV11-1 and TRBJ2-5, the complete variable domain is EAEVAQSPRYKITEKSQAVAFWCDPISGHATLYWYRQILGQGPELLVQFQDESVVDDSQLPKDRFSAERLKGVDSTLKIQPAELGDSAMYLCASSQVKTQYFGPGTRLLVL.